This T cell receptor beta chain was profiled in a study of response to subunit inactivated influenza vaccine. TCRdb re-called the RT-PCR reads with MiXCR, one entry per CDR3 protein. The sample has 500,000 to 550,000 distinct CDR3 sequences, 6% to 9% seen once; the top ten hold 10% to 15%. This clonotype was observed a few times. CDR3 length equals 18 residues. The germline gives CDR1 SGHDT, CDR2 YYEEEE. Losses at the gene ends were 1 base for V and 1 base for J; bases not matched to a gene: 10. The sequences come from PBMCs from blood, collected about 23 months after vaccination. This clonotype was sampled from a man in his fifties or sixties who received an inactivated influenza vaccine. The genes are TRBV5-6 and TRBJ2-3; 9 bases line up with TRBD2. The CDR3: CASSLLRGGGFGTDTQYF. The CDR3 DNA is TGTGCCAGCAGCTTGTTGCGCGGGGGGGGCTTTGGCACAGATACGCAGTATTTT.